A single sample is the source of the 18 T cell receptor beta chains below, sequenced in a study of cytomegalovirus exposure and HLA in healthy donors (TCRdb year 2017). Library preparation was by the immunoSEQ multiplex PCR assay. For the multiplex PCR, a mixture combining 60 forward primers for TCR Vbeta segments and 13 reverse primers for TCR Jbeta segments was used. TCRdb re-hosts the immuneACCESS table, in-frame sequences only. Its copies lack some clones; in the studies checked, an unresolved V gene accounts for under half of them, and the cause for the rest is not known. Present in this sample are more than 150,000 clones, around 80% of which were seen just once. The ten largest make up roughly 2% of the sample. The sequenced sample consisted of PBMCs. Receptor source: a woman aged 25-40 years in good health and CMV-seronegative.

This chain links TRBV4-3 with TRBJ2-7; no firm D call. Trimming took 0 bases from V and 0 from J, leaving 15 bases between them. Germline V gene data show CDR1 as LGHNA and CDR2 as YSLEER. The CDR3 consists of 17 residues. The CDR3 DNA reads as TGCGCCAGCAGCCAAGACGCAAGCAACAGATTCTCCTACGAGCAGTACTTC. The encoded protein is CASSQDASNRFSYEQYF.

The chain has TRBV29-1 and TRBJ1-3, with TRBD1 matching 9 bases. The ends lost 5 bases at V and 0 bases at J; junction bases unmatched: 5. This CDR3 has 15 residues. The germline V gene has CDR1 SQVTM and CDR2 ANQGSEA. In nucleotides, the CDR3 is TGCAGCGTTCGACCGGGACAGGGCTCTGGAAACACCATATATTTT. It codes for CSVRPGQGSGNTIYF.

This chain connects TRBV25-1 to TRBJ2-5, with TRBD2 identical over 9 bases. J lost 1 base, V lost 5 bases, and 2 bases had no gene match. Per germline, CDR1 MGHDK and CDR2 SYGVNS. The CDR3 loop spans 14 amino acids. The chain's CDR3 is CASSRGGAQETQYF. CDR3 DNA: TGTGCCAGCAGTCGCGGGGGGGCCCAAGAGACCCAGTACTTC.

The genes are TRBV4-2 and TRBJ2-1, with 14 nucleotides matching TRBD2. Germline CDR1 is LGHNA and CDR2 is YNFKEQ. This CDR3 spans 17 amino acids. J lost 7 bases, V lost 0 bases, and 5 bases had no gene match. The CDR3 loop is CASSQDGLAGGQNEQFF. As DNA, the CDR3 is TGTGCCAGCAGCCAAGACGGACTAGCGGGGGGCCAGAATGAGCAGTTCTTC.

The chain has TRBV18 and TRBJ1-1, with D possibly being TRBD1 (6 bases). V lost 5 bases and J lost 6, with 19 bases in between. Looked up from germline, CDR1 is KGHSH and CDR2 is LQKENI. The CDR3 covers 15 residues. In nucleotides, the CDR3 is TGTGCCAGCTCAGAGACGACAGGTCTTATACCTGAAGCTTTCTTT. Protein sequence: CASSETTGLIPEAFF.

As DNA, the CDR3 is TGTGCCAGCAGTTTATGGGACAGGGCAGATACGCAGTATTTT. As protein: CASSLWDRADTQYF. The genes are TRBV27 and TRBJ2-3, with 9 bases matching TRBD1. From germline, CDR1 is MNHEY and CDR2 SMNVEV (reference sequence). Losses at the gene ends were 1 base for V and 4 bases for J; bases not matched to a gene: 0. This CDR3 is built from 14 residues.

V usage is TRBV6-1 and J usage is TRBJ2-7; 8 bases agree with TRBD1. This CDR3 region has 16 residues. CDR1 is MNHNS and CDR2 is SASEGT in the germline V gene. The V gene end was trimmed by 0 bases and the J gene end by 4 bases; junction bases not matched to a gene: 8. The CDR3 DNA sequence: TGTGCCAGCAGTGAAGCAGGAGGACAGGGACTGTACGAGCAGTACTTC. This gives the protein CASSEAGGQGLYEQYF.

The V gene is TRBV30, the J gene TRBJ1-2; no firm D call. V was clipped by 4 bases and J by 6 bases, with 9 bases between them. The CDR3 is 11 amino acids. Germline lookup yields CDR1 GTSNPN and CDR2 SVGIG (reference sequence). The CDR3 coding sequence is TGTGCCTGGATTGGGCAACATGGCTACACCTTC. It encodes CAWIGQHGYTF.

The CDR3 nucleotides are TGTGCCAGCACCCCAGAGGCGGGGGGGCATGGCGGGGAGACCCAGTACTTC. It translates to CASTPEAGGHGGETQYF. The V and J genes are TRBV2 and TRBJ2-5; 9 nucleotides line up with TRBD2. Germline loops: CDR1 SNHLY, CDR2 FYNNEI. The CDR3 runs 17 residues. Unmatched junction bases numbered 17, after V lost 7 bases and J lost 5 bases. The full variable domain, its missing parts supplied by reference TRBV2 and TRBJ2-5, is EPEVTQTPSHQVTQMGQEVILRCVPISNHLYFYWYRQILGQKVEFLVSFYNNEISEKSEIFDDQFSVERPDGSNFTLKIRSTKLEDSAMYFCASTPEAGGHGGETQYFGPGTRLLVL.

CDR3 nucleotides: TGTGCCAGCAGTTACGGGACAGACTCCTACGAGCAGTACTTC. This gives the protein CASSYGTDSYEQYF. The V call is TRBV6-5, the J call TRBJ2-7; 7 positions agree with TRBD1. Germline lookup yields CDR1 MNHEY and CDR2 SVGAGI. The CDR3 spans 14 residues. V dropped 2 bases and J dropped 0; count of bases not matched to a gene: 1.

The V gene is TRBV5-6, the J gene TRBJ2-1; TRBD2 agrees at 11 bases. This CDR3 is built from 18 residues. V lost 0 bases to trimming and J lost 4 bases; unmatched junction nucleotides: 9. Germline lookup yields CDR1 SGHDT and CDR2 YYEEEE. The CDR3 here is CASSLEGSGGGFYNEQFF. For the CDR3, the DNA is TGTGCCAGCAGCTTGGAGGGTAGCGGGGGGGGATTTTACAATGAGCAGTTCTTC.

The chain uses TRBV29-1 and TRBJ2-5; D perhaps matches TRBD1 (6 bases). The CDR3 runs to 12 residues. V was trimmed by 4 bases and J by 3 bases, leaving 9 bases between them. Germline CDR1 and CDR2: SQVTM and ANQGSEA. The CDR3 is CSVAPGEETQYF. The CDR3 DNA reads TGCAGCGTTGCCCCAGGGGAAGAGACCCAGTACTTC.

The rearrangement joins TRBV6-1 to TRBJ2-7; D unclear. CDR3 length: 13 amino acids. Germline V lookup: CDR1 MNHNS, CDR2 SASEGT. V gave up 6 bases and J gave up 3 bases, with 12 bases separating them. The DNA of the CDR3 is TGTGCCAGCAGGAGGTACTCTTACTACGAGCAGTACTTC. This codes for CASRRYSYYEQYF.

V gene TRBV21-1 combines with J gene TRBJ1-5; the table assigns TRBD1, which was not confirmed against the DNA. TRBV21-1 is assigned pseudogene status. This CDR3 has 16 amino acids. The CDR3 loop is CASSKAVLGGGQPQHF. Here the CDR3 DNA reads TGTGCCAGCAGCAAAGCGGTGTTAGGGGGCGGGCAGCCCCAGCATTTT.

V usage is TRBV9 and J usage is TRBJ1-1; TRBD1 matches 9 bases. Germline V gene lookup returns CDR1 SGDLS and CDR2 YYNGEE. The CDR3 extends over 14 amino acids. V lost 8 bases to trimming and J lost 5 bases; unmatched junction nucleotides: 10. The CDR3 loop is CASGPGQGLTEAFF. The CDR3 DNA reads TGTGCCAGTGGACCGGGACAGGGTCTAACTGAAGCTTTCTTT.

V usage is TRBV30 and J usage is TRBJ1-2; D is perhaps TRBD1 (5 bases). Deletions cut 7 bases from V and 4 bases from J, with 19 bases between. CDR3 size: 14 residues. Germline assignment: CDR1 GTSNPN and CDR2 SVGIG (reference sequence). CDR3 nucleotide sequence: TGTGCCTTATCGGAGCTGGGCAGGGCCTATGGCTACACCTTC. Protein product: CALSELGRAYGYTF. Variable domain in full (rest from reference TRBV30 and TRBJ1-2): SQTIHQWPATLVQPVGSPLSLECTVEGTSNPNLYWYRQAAGRGLQLLFYSVGIGQISSEVPQNLSASRPQDRQFILSSKKLLLSDSGFYLCALSELGRAYGYTFGSGTRLTVV.

This clone appeared a single time. V usage is TRBV7-9 and J usage is TRBJ2-5; D gene ambiguous. The V gene lost 5 bases and the J gene lost 0 bases, with 10 bases spanning the gap. The CDR3 length is 14 residues. CDR1 SEHNR and CDR2 FQNEAQ come from the germline V gene (reference sequence). CDR3 region: CASSPQWYQETQYF. The CDR3 DNA is TGTGCCAGCAGCCCACAGTGGTACCAAGAGACCCAGTACTTC.

This chain links TRBV6-5 with TRBJ2-7, with D uncertain. CDR1 and CDR2 from the germline V gene are MNHEY and SVGAGI. This CDR3 contains 13 residues. The V and J ends lost 6 bases and 0 bases respectively, with 9 bases between them. For the CDR3, the DNA is TGTGCCAGCAGCATGGCGGTCTCCTACGAGCAGTACTTC. Protein product: CASSMAVSYEQYF.